These 29 T cell receptor beta chains share one sample of origin, sequenced in a study of blood T cell repertoires in COVID-19. Clones were read by immunoSEQ multiplex PCR, and TCRdb kept only the in-frame ones, dropping some. The table lists roughly 330,000 clones, about 89% of them singletons, with approximately 5.3% in the top ten. Sample: PBMCs or T cells enriched from blood (not recorded which). The receptors shown here come from a woman in her twenties or thirties who had recovered from COVID-19.

CDR3 in amino acids: CASSFGGPNTGELFF. DNA for the CDR3: TGTGCCAGCAGCTTCGGGGGACCGAACACCGGGGAGCTGTTTTTT. J is TRBJ2-2 and V is TRBV13, with TRBD2 as a possible D gene (6 bases). V lost 3 bases, J lost 0 bases, and 8 bases lay in between. The germline CDR1 and CDR2 sequences are PRHDT and FYEKMQ (reference sequence). The CDR3 has 15 residues.

The chain joins TRBV5-1 to TRBJ2-6; D might be TRBD1 (7 bases). Deletions cut 7 bases from V and 0 bases from J, with 14 bases between. Germline CDR1 SGHRS, CDR2 YFSETQ. The CDR3 runs 16 residues. CDR3 sequence: CASATGDSSGANVLTF. The CDR3 DNA follows: TGCGCCAGCGCCACAGGGGACTCCTCTGGGGCCAACGTCCTGACTTTC.

This chain joins TRBV11-3 and TRBJ1-6; D unresolved. Trimming removed 0 bases from V and 9 bases from J, with 6 bases in between. Germline V CDR1 and CDR2: SGHNT, YENEEA. This CDR3 spans 13 amino acids. CDR3 sequence (DNA): TGTGCCAGCAGCTTAGATACAGTTTCACCCCTCCACTTT. It specifies CASSLDTVSPLHF.

The gene calls are TRBV28 and TRBJ2-5; D might be TRBD2 (7 bases). Trimming cost V 10 bases and J 4 bases, with 19 bases left between them. The CDR3 length is 14 residues. Germline V gives CDR1 MDHEN, CDR2 SYDVKM. The chain's CDR3 is CATNEGGVGETQYF. The CDR3 coding sequence is TGTGCCACCAATGAAGGGGGGGTGGGAGAGACCCAGTACTTC.

CDR3 region: CASSLVGLAFYNEQFF. The CDR3 DNA reads TGTGCCAGCAGCTTGGTGGGACTAGCGTTTTACAATGAGCAGTTCTTC. The chain is built from TRBV5-6 and TRBJ2-1; 10 positions match TRBD2. Trimming cost V 0 bases and J 4 bases; bases outside gene matches: 4. CDR3 length: 16 residues. The V gene's germline CDR1 is SGHDT and CDR2 YYEEEE.

The chain uses TRBV5-1 and TRBJ1-4, with 8 bases identical to TRBD1. There are 17 residues in the CDR3. J gave up 2 bases and V 4 bases, and 10 bases lay outside the gene matches. Germline assignment: CDR1 SGHRS and CDR2 YFSETQ. The CDR3 coding sequence is TGCGCCAGCAGCCTGGGGACAGGATTAGGCACTAATGAAAAACTGTTTTTT. It codes for CASSLGTGLGTNEKLFF.

The chain is built from TRBV18 and TRBJ1-1; D not resolved. Trimming shortened V by 1 base and J by 0 bases, and 12 bases separated the two germline ends. The CDR3 is 16 amino acids. Germline-derived CDR1 and CDR2 are KGHSH and LQKENI. The CDR3 loop is CASSPLSAVMNTEAFF. The CDR3 nucleotides read TGTGCCAGCTCACCACTATCCGCGGTTATGAACACTGAAGCTTTCTTT.

V usage is TRBV20-1 and J usage is TRBJ2-7, with D maybe TRBD1 (6 bases). The CDR3 contains 16 residues. Trimming left V 3 bases short and J 1 base short, with 19 bases between. Germline loops: CDR1 DFQATT, CDR2 SNEGSKA (reference sequence). The CDR3 bases are TGCAGTGCTAGTCCTTGGGGGCCACAAAATTCCTACGAGCAGTACTTC. Protein sequence: CSASPWGPQNSYEQYF.

V and J are TRBV5-1 and TRBJ2-7; 10 bases are a match to TRBD1. Germline-derived CDR1 and CDR2 are SGHRS and YFSETQ. CDR3 length equals 13 residues. The V and J ends lost 3 bases and 7 bases, in that order; junction bases with no gene match: 4. In DNA form, the CDR3 reads TGCGCCAGCAGCTACCGGGACAGGGGAGAGCAGTACTTC. Protein: CASSYRDRGEQYF.

This sequence joins TRBV11-2 and TRBJ2-1, with 7 nucleotides matching TRBD1. V was clipped by 1 base and J by 6 bases; unmatched bases: 3. Germline V CDR1 and CDR2: SGHAT, FQNNGV. The CDR3 extends over 14 amino acids. The DNA for the CDR3 is TGTGCCAGCAGCTTAGCCAGACAGGGCAATGAGCAGTTCTTC. It specifies CASSLARQGNEQFF.

The table lists this clone with a count of one. The chain joins TRBV19 to TRBJ1-6; 8 bases align to TRBD1. The junction had 12 bases not matched to a gene; V was cut back by 6 bases and J by 5 bases. The CDR3 runs 17 residues. In germline, CDR1 is LNHDA, CDR2 SQIVND (reference sequence). As DNA, the CDR3 is TGTGCCAGTAGCTCTCCTTGGACAGGGAGCGATAATTCACCCCTCCACTTT. It yields the protein CASSSPWTGSDNSPLHF. Looking up the rest from reference TRBV19 and TRBJ1-6 gives the full variable domain: DGGITQSPKYLFRKEGQNVTLSCEQNLNHDAMYWYRQDPGQGLRLIYYSQIVNDFQKGDIAEGYSVSREKKESFPLTVTSAQKNPTAFYLCASSSPWTGSDNSPLHFGNGTRLTVT.

This clone is a singleton in its sample. CDR3 bases: TGCGCCAGCAGCCCCTTCCTGACTAGCGGGGAAAATACGCAGTATTTT. This sequence encodes CASSPFLTSGENTQYF. The chain employs TRBV4-1 and TRBJ2-3, with 11 bases aligning to TRBD2. CDR3 length: 16 amino acids. With 4 bases clipped from V and 7 bases from J, the junction kept 10 bases outside the gene matches. From germline, CDR1 is MGHRA and CDR2 YSYEKL.

The chain has TRBV6-1 and TRBJ1-6, with D tentatively TRBD1 (6 bases). Germline V gene lookup returns CDR1 MNHNS and CDR2 SASEGT. The CDR3 consists of 13 residues. V lost 2 bases to trimming and J lost 16 bases, with 15 bases between them. The CDR3 DNA reads TGTGCCAGCAGTGAACTGAGCTGGACAGCTCTCCACTTT. Translating it yields CASSELSWTALHF.

CDR3 loop: CASSVSGDRFEKLFF. The CDR3 DNA is TGTGCCAGCAGCGTTTCAGGGGACAGGTTTGAAAAACTGTTTTTT. V and J are TRBV9 and TRBJ1-4; TRBD1 matches at 8 bases. CDR1 is SGDLS and CDR2 is YYNGEE in the germline V gene. The CDR3 contains 15 residues. The V segment lost 2 bases and the J segment 7 bases; nucleotides outside the gene matches: 7.

The chain uses TRBV9 and TRBJ2-4, with TRBD2 identical over 10 bases. Germline CDR1 reads SGDLS; CDR2 reads YYNGEE. This CDR3 has 14 amino acids. Germline trimming cut 1 base from V and 9 bases from J; bases unmatched to any gene: 4. Written as DNA, the CDR3 is TGTGCCAGCAGCGTATTGGCTAGCGGGAGCATTCAGTACTTC. Amino acids: CASSVLASGSIQYF.

This chain uses TRBV7-8 with TRBJ1-6; TRBD1 matches at 7 bases. J gave up 8 bases and V 4 bases, and 8 bases lay outside the gene matches. This CDR3 has 15 residues. Germline V gives CDR1 SGHVS, CDR2 FQNEAQ. The CDR3 nucleotides are TGTGCCAGCAGCTACGACAGGGCGGGTCATTCACCCCTCCACTTT. Its protein product is CASSYDRAGHSPLHF.

The chain links TRBV28 to TRBJ1-2; D might be TRBD1 (5 bases). Trimming took off 3 bases at V and 5 bases at J, with 13 bases between the two ends. CDR3 length equals 14 residues. Germline assignment: CDR1 MDHEN and CDR2 SYDVKM. The CDR3 nucleotides are TGTGCCAGCAGTTTGGGGCTCGGGCAATATGGCTACACCTTC. This gives the protein CASSLGLGQYGYTF.

This chain uses TRBV4-2 with TRBJ2-2, with D maybe TRBD2 (5 bases). Trimming left V 2 bases short and J 7 bases short, with 17 bases between. CDR1 and CDR2 (germline): LGHNA, YNFKEQ. The CDR3 extends over 16 amino acids. CDR3 DNA: TGTGCCAGCAGCCAATTTGGCGAAGGACGGGACGGGGAGCTGTTTTTT. Translated: CASSQFGEGRDGELFF.

The V and J genes are TRBV5-6 and TRBJ1-1; perhaps TRBD1 as D (5 bases). V was pared by 5 bases and J by 4 bases, with 15 bases between. Germline CDR1 reads SGHDT; CDR2 reads YYEEEE. The CDR3 totals 14 residues. This CDR3 is CASSLPSGGTEAFF. DNA of the CDR3: TGTGCCAGCAGTTTGCCATCGGGGGGCACTGAAGCTTTCTTT.

DNA of the CDR3: TGTGCCAGCCACAGGGACAGGGGCCAAAACACCATATATTTT. Its protein product is CASHRDRGQNTIYF. The chain uses TRBV19 and TRBJ1-3, with 10 bases aligning to TRBD1. There are 14 residues in the CDR3. Germline CDR1 reads LNHDA; CDR2 reads SQIVND (reference sequence). V trimming: 9 bases; J trimming: 6 bases; junction bases outside the gene matches: 8.

CDR3 nucleotides: TGTGCCAGCAGTTACCAGGCAGCAAACTCTGGAAACACCATATATTTT. Protein sequence: CASSYQAANSGNTIYF. The chain carries TRBV6-5 and TRBJ1-3; D is ambiguous. Germline V CDR1 and CDR2: MNHEY, SVGAGI. V was cut by 2 bases and J by 0 bases, with 11 bases left in between. The CDR3 runs to 16 residues.

The CDR3 is CASSLRTGNEKLFF. As DNA, the CDR3 is TGTGCCAGCAGCCTAAGGACAGGAAATGAAAAACTGTTTTTT. V and J are TRBV3-1 (or the pseudogene TRBV3-2) and TRBJ1-4; 7 bases align to TRBD1. Losses at the gene ends were 4 bases for V and 5 bases for J; bases not matched to a gene: 4. The CDR3 length is 14 residues. CDR1 is LGHDT, CDR2 YNNKEL, per germline (reference sequence).

This clone was seen a single time. The V gene is TRBV29-1, the J gene TRBJ1-2; tentatively, D is TRBD1 (6 bases). The ends were cut back, 3 bases at V and 7 bases at J, with 9 bases in the middle. CDR1 is SQVTM, CDR2 ANQGSEA, per germline. CDR3 size: 11 residues. The CDR3 spells CSVERGTGYTF. The CDR3 DNA sequence: TGCAGCGTTGAGAGGGGGACTGGCTACACCTTC.

The V gene is TRBV18, the J gene TRBJ1-2, with 10 positions matching TRBD1. V lost 3 bases, J lost 8 bases, and 9 bases stayed unmatched. The CDR3 contains 15 residues. Per the germline V gene, CDR1 is KGHSH and CDR2 is LQKENI. In DNA, the CDR3 is TGTGCCAGCTCACCTATGGGACAGGGGTCGAGGGGCTACACCTTC. This encodes CASSPMGQGSRGYTF.

The chain is built from TRBV14 and TRBJ2-3; D ambiguous. This CDR3 is built from 13 residues. V was clipped by 2 bases and J by 15 bases, with 18 bases between them. The germline gives CDR1 SGHDN, CDR2 FVKESK. CDR3 in DNA: TGTGCCAGCAGCCAATACCCTGCGGCCCCCCCTTATTTT. It codes for CASSQYPAAPPYF. The entire variable domain, with the rest obtained from reference TRBV14 and TRBJ2-3, is as follows: EAGVTQFPSHSVIEKGQTVTLRCDPISGHDNLYWYRRVMGKEIKFLLHFVKESKQDESGMPNNRFLAERTGGTYSTLKVQPAELEDSGVYFCASSQYPAAPPYFGPGTRLTVL.

This chain connects TRBV2 to TRBJ2-1, with 15 positions matching TRBD2. The CDR3 has 17 residues. Trimming removed 6 bases from V and 8 bases from J; junction bases left unmatched: 11. From germline, CDR1 is SNHLY and CDR2 FYNNEI. The CDR3 nucleotides are TGTGCCAGCAGGACCGGGACTAGCGGGGGGTTTGAGGATGAGCAGTTCTTC. Protein sequence: CASRTGTSGGFEDEQFF.

This rearrangement joins TRBV9 to TRBJ2-1; 7 bases are a match to TRBD1. The germline gives CDR1 SGDLS, CDR2 YYNGEE. J lost 0 bases, V lost 2 bases, and 11 bases had no gene match. The CDR3 runs to 18 residues. CDR3: CASSVSLRTGNSYNEQFF. DNA for the CDR3: TGTGCCAGCAGCGTTAGCCTTCGGACAGGAAACTCCTACAATGAGCAGTTCTTC.

This rearrangement joins TRBV4-2 to TRBJ2-3, with D tentatively TRBD2 (6 bases). Germline CDR1 and CDR2: LGHNA and YNFKEQ. The CDR3 totals 12 residues. The V end lost 7 bases, the J end lost 6 bases, and 11 bases lay between the germline ends. CDR3 sequence (DNA): TGTGCCAGCAACAAACGGGGGGATACGCAGTATTTT. Its translation is CASNKRGDTQYF.

V usage is TRBV3-1 (or the pseudogene TRBV3-2) and J usage is TRBJ1-6; no clear D. The V gene's germline CDR1 is LGHDT and CDR2 YNNKEL (reference sequence). The ends were cut back, 0 bases at V and 8 bases at J, with 8 bases in the middle. This CDR3 region has 14 residues. This chain's CDR3 is CASSQDVGDSPLHF. The CDR3 DNA sequence: TGTGCCAGCAGCCAAGATGTCGGGGATTCACCCCTCCACTTT.